The clone carrying this TCR beta chain was found many times. As yet, its antigen is unknown. The CDR3 sequence is 13 residues long. The V gene's germline CDR1 is SNHLY and CDR2 FYNNEI. V was trimmed by 11 bases and J by 7 bases, leaving 21 bases between them. The data originate from a study of T cells in Graves' hyperthyroidism and ophthalmopathy. Exclusion of a patient resulted from uncontrolled infection, other autoimmune disease, pregnancy or lactation. Using more than 7.5 ml of fresh peripheral blood, PBMCs were prepared. Template material for amplifying TCR beta CDR3 regions consisted of RNA transcripts. An initial round of RT-PCR targeting the TCR CDR3 relied on the HTBI primer set. In TCRdb, the multiplex PCR reads were re-called with MiXCR into one record per CDR3 protein. The table shows roughly 240,000 distinct CDR3 sequences, with almost 25% occurring only once. The study, taken as a whole, reports: Stable hyperthyroidism was told apart from ophthalmopathy by a model built on 13 V-J features. Most thyroid clonotypes with frequency above 0.001 were detected in blood.

The V and J genes are TRBV2 and TRBJ2-7, with D uncertain. This clonotype originated in a woman between 35 and 50 years old with Graves' ophthalmopathy. The sequenced material came from blood. As DNA, the CDR3 is TGTGCCGTGGTATCAGATCGGTCGAGGGAGCAGTACTTC. Encoded protein: CAVVSDRSREQYF. Looking up the rest from reference TRBV2 and TRBJ2-7 gives the full variable domain: EPEVTQTPSHQVTQMGQEVILRCVPISNHLYFYWYRQILGQKVEFLVSFYNNEISEKSEIFDDQFSVERPDGSNFTLKIRSTKLEDSAMYFCAVVSDRSREQYFGPGTRLTVT.